The 27 T cell receptor beta chains below all came from one sample that was sequenced in a study of T cell responses to AZD1222 COVID-19 vaccine (dated by TCRdb to the early 2020s). Library generation was performed with the immunoSEQ multiplex PCR assay. Entries here come from immuneACCESS through TCRdb and include only in-frame sequences with V and J called. Some clones fail to appear in such tables; in the studies checked, an unresolved V gene covers under half of the shortfall, and the cause of the remainder is unknown. The sample contains tens of thousands of clones, less than 90% of them found a single time. Jointly, the top ten make up about 7% of the sample. According to the study, the label for this sample's time point signals: about 28 days (+/-7) after the second vaccine dose. This material consisted of peripheral blood, taken 28 days after the second AZD1222 dose. These receptors all stem from an adult who received the AZD1222 COVID-19 vaccine.

This chain joins TRBV19 and TRBJ1-5; D not certain. This CDR3 is 15 amino acids long. The V end was cut by 5 bases, the J end by 0 bases, with 11 bases between. Germline V CDR1 and CDR2: LNHDA, SQIVND (reference sequence). CDR3 loop: CASSLLTGSNQPQHF. The CDR3 DNA reads as TGTGCCAGTAGTCTATTGACCGGTAGCAATCAGCCCCAGCATTTT.

The chain links TRBV6-5 to TRBJ1-2; D might be TRBD1 (6 bases). Germline CDR1 reads MNHEY; CDR2 reads SVGAGI. Trimming shortened V by 0 bases and J by 8 bases, and 16 bases separated the two germline ends. The CDR3 is made up of 15 amino acids. CDR3 sequence (DNA): TGTGCCAGCAGTTACTCAGGAACGGGGGCGGGAGGCTACACCTTC. It yields the protein CASSYSGTGAGGYTF.

J is TRBJ1-2 and V is TRBV4-1, with a weak D call TRBD1 (5 bases). The germline V gene encodes CDR1 MGHRA and CDR2 YSYEKL. The CDR3 extends over 14 amino acids. Trimming stripped 3 bases from V and 7 bases from J, with 15 bases between. For the CDR3, the DNA is TGCGCCAGCAGCCAGGCATCGCGGGGACCTGGCTACACCTTC. Translated, it gives CASSQASRGPGYTF.

The V gene is TRBV15, the J gene TRBJ1-6; D possibly corresponds to TRBD1 (5 bases). Germline V gene data show CDR1 as LNHNV and CDR2 as YYDKDF (reference sequence). This CDR3 has 15 amino acids. Trimming pared 6 bases from V and 6 bases from J, leaving 15 bases between. The CDR3 region is CATRVRTPTNSPLHF. In DNA, the CDR3 is TGTGCCACCAGAGTAAGGACACCGACTAATTCACCCCTCCACTTT.

V usage is TRBV5-1 and J usage is TRBJ1-1; D unclear. This CDR3 is built from 18 residues. The V gene's germline CDR1 is SGHRS and CDR2 YFSETQ. V lost 0 bases, J lost 0 bases, and 18 bases lay in between. The CDR3 region is CASSLASADRPLNTEAFF. The CDR3 region has the DNA TGCGCCAGCAGCTTGGCCTCAGCGGACCGGCCACTGAACACTGAAGCTTTCTTT. Variable domain in full (rest from reference TRBV5-1 and TRBJ1-1): KAGVTQTPRYLIKTRGQQVTLSCSPISGHRSVSWYQQTPGQGLQFLFEYFSETQRNKGNFPGRFSGRQFSNSRSEMNVSTLELGDSALYLCASSLASADRPLNTEAFFGQGTRLTVV.

The chain uses TRBV30 and TRBJ1-1, with D uncertain. V lost 5 bases to trimming and J lost 4 bases, with 11 bases between them. Germline CDR1 reads GTSNPN; CDR2 reads SVGIG (reference sequence). The CDR3 extends over 12 amino acids. Here the CDR3 reads CAWSQWGTEAFF. CDR3 sequence (DNA): TGTGCCTGGTCACAATGGGGCACTGAAGCTTTCTTT.

The rearrangement joins TRBV5-4 to TRBJ2-3, with TRBD2 matching over 8 bases. Germline CDR1 reads SGHNT; CDR2 reads YYREEE (reference sequence). Trimming removed 3 bases from V and 0 bases from J; junction bases left unmatched: 9. The CDR3 is 17 amino acids. CDR3 DNA sequence: TGTGCCAGCAGCTCCCTCTTGACTAGCGTTAGCACAGATACGCAGTATTTT. As protein: CASSSLLTSVSTDTQYF.

The rearrangement links TRBV6-5 to TRBJ1-2; 7 positions agree with TRBD1. The CDR3 has 16 residues. Trimming cost V 4 bases and J 4 bases; bases outside gene matches: 12. Germline loops: CDR1 MNHEY, CDR2 SVGAGI. The CDR3 coding sequence is TGTGCCAGCAGTTCGTTACAGGGGACCTTTCTCTATGGCTACACCTTC. Amino acid sequence: CASSSLQGTFLYGYTF.

V usage is TRBV5-6 and J usage is TRBJ1-1; D unclear. Trimming shortened V by 1 base and J by 5 bases, and 6 bases separated the two germline ends. This CDR3 comprises 12 residues. Per the germline V gene, CDR1 is SGHDT and CDR2 is YYEEEE. The CDR3 nucleotides read TGTGCCAGCAGCTTGTCTGGGACTGAAGCTTTCTTT. It translates to CASSLSGTEAFF.

The rearrangement joins TRBV18 to TRBJ2-7; 7 bases are a match to TRBD1. The trim removed 2 bases at V and 4 bases at J, leaving 5 bases unmatched. The CDR3 contains 14 residues. Germline V CDR1 and CDR2: KGHSH, LQKENI. CDR3 amino acids: CASSPKGASYEQYF. The CDR3, as DNA: TGTGCCAGCTCACCAAAGGGGGCATCGTACGAGCAGTACTTC.

The chain has TRBV23-1 and TRBJ2-3; 8 nucleotides match TRBD1. TRBV23-1 is an ORF for which the function is uncertain. This CDR3 is 16 amino acids long. V dropped 8 bases and J dropped 8; count of bases not matched to a gene: 18. Written as DNA, the CDR3 is TGCGCCAGCGGAGCCGGGGACAGGTTAAAGCCTACTACGCAGTATTTT. Translation: CASGAGDRLKPTTQYF.

The CDR3 nucleotides are TGTGCCAGCAGTTTAACGGCGGGAGGGCGACACAATGAGCAGTTCTTC. Translation: CASSLTAGGRHNEQFF. The chain uses TRBV28 and TRBJ2-1, with 9 bases aligning to TRBD2. Germline CDR1 is MDHEN and CDR2 is SYDVKM. Losses at the gene ends were 2 bases for V and 5 bases for J; bases not matched to a gene: 7. The length of the CDR3 is 16 residues.

The chain is built from TRBV7-9 and TRBJ1-6, with D hard to call. CDR3 length equals 14 residues. The V end lost 1 base, the J end lost 9 bases, and 10 bases lay between the germline ends. Per germline, CDR1 SEHNR and CDR2 FQNEAQ (reference sequence). The CDR3 spells CASSLGFTGSPLHF. The CDR3 DNA follows: TGTGCCAGCAGCTTAGGATTTACGGGTTCACCCCTCCACTTT.

This rearrangement joins TRBV19 to TRBJ1-3; tentative D call: TRBD1 (6 bases). The germline V gene has CDR1 LNHDA and CDR2 SQIVND (reference sequence). V was shortened by 6 bases and J by 1 base, with 7 bases between the two germline ends. The CDR3 contains 13 residues. The CDR3 sequence: CASRQGSGNTIYF. CDR3 in DNA: TGTGCCAGTAGACAGGGATCTGGAAACACCATATATTTT.

The chain has TRBV24-1 and TRBJ2-7, with TRBD1 matching 11 bases. The CDR3 has 15 residues. V dropped 3 bases and J dropped 6; count of bases not matched to a gene: 6. Germline lookup yields CDR1 KGHDR and CDR2 SFDVKD. The CDR3 loop is CATSDRGTGGFEQYF. The CDR3, as DNA: TGTGCCACCAGTGATCGCGGGACAGGGGGTTTCGAGCAGTACTTC.

In its sample, this clone was seen once. V usage is TRBV18 and J usage is TRBJ1-4, with D maybe TRBD1 (6 bases). CDR1 is KGHSH, CDR2 LQKENI, per germline. This CDR3 comprises 16 residues. The ends were cut back, 0 bases at V and 8 bases at J, with 16 bases in the middle. The CDR3 DNA reads as TGTGCCAGCTCACCACCGTCGCCGGGACAAAGAGAAAAACTGTTTTTT. As protein: CASSPPSPGQREKLFF.

V usage is TRBV30 and J usage is TRBJ2-7; tentatively, D is TRBD2 (5 bases). The V end lost 4 bases, the J end lost 6 bases, and 13 bases lay between the germline ends. The CDR3 runs to 12 residues. The V gene's germline CDR1 is GTSNPN and CDR2 SVGIG (reference sequence). CDR3 in DNA: TGTGCCTGGAATCGGGATACCGGCGAGCAGTACTTC. It codes for CAWNRDTGEQYF.

This clone was picked up a small number of times. The chain employs TRBV11-2 and TRBJ1-5; 7 bases agree with TRBD1. This CDR3 has 16 amino acids. Germline CDR1 reads SGHAT; CDR2 reads FQNNGV. J was trimmed by 2 bases and V by 5 bases; bases with no gene match: 9. Here the CDR3 DNA reads TGTGCCAGCAGCCCAGAGACAGGGTGGGGCAATCAGCCCCAGCATTTT. This gives the protein CASSPETGWGNQPQHF.

V usage is TRBV7-8 and J usage is TRBJ1-5, with D perhaps matching TRBD1 (5 bases). Per germline, CDR1 SGHVS and CDR2 FQNEAQ. The CDR3 covers 17 residues. Trimming pared 5 bases from V and 1 base from J, leaving 18 bases between. The CDR3 coding sequence is TGTGCCAGCAGCCCCCTGGGGGGGGAGATGAGCAATCAGCCCCAGCATTTT. It translates to CASSPLGGEMSNQPQHF.

This chain links TRBV18 with TRBJ2-2; D gene unclear. CDR3 length: 13 residues. Trimming pared 6 bases from V and 2 bases from J, leaving 7 bases between. In germline, CDR1 is KGHSH, CDR2 LQKENI. In nucleotides, the CDR3 is TGTGCCAGCTCCGGAGACAACACCGGGGAGCTGTTTTTT. Translating gives CASSGDNTGELFF.

V and J are TRBV18 and TRBJ2-1, with D hard to call. V dropped 4 bases and J dropped 8 bases, with 15 bases sitting between them. CDR3 length: 14 residues. Germline V gene lookup returns CDR1 KGHSH and CDR2 LQKENI. Here the CDR3 DNA reads TGTGCCAGCTCACAACCCCCGATAGGACATGAGCAGTTCTTC. It translates to CASSQPPIGHEQFF.

The genes are TRBV7-9 and TRBJ2-2; D not certain. The CDR3 is 12 amino acids. V shed 11 bases and J shed 2 bases, with 9 bases lying between them. Germline V gene data show CDR1 as SEHNR and CDR2 as FQNEAQ (reference sequence). The CDR3: CAAQANTGELFF. DNA for the CDR3: TGTGCCGCTCAGGCCAACACCGGGGAGCTGTTTTTT.

V gene TRBV7-9 combines with J gene TRBJ2-7, with D perhaps matching TRBD1 or TRBD2 (5 bases each). Germline V gene data show CDR1 as SEHNR and CDR2 as FQNEAQ (reference sequence). CDR3 length: 15 amino acids. Trimming stripped 0 bases from V and 5 bases from J, with 14 bases between. This CDR3 is CASSLALGVVDEQYF. CDR3 sequence (DNA): TGTGCCAGCAGCTTAGCTCTGGGGGTGGTAGACGAGCAGTACTTC. The full variable domain, its missing parts supplied by reference TRBV7-9 and TRBJ2-7, is DTGVSQNPRHKITKRGQNVTFRCDPISEHNRLYWYRQTLGQGPEFLTYFQNEAQLEKSRLLSDRFSAERPKGSFSTLEIQRTEQGDSAMYLCASSLALGVVDEQYFGPGTRLTVT.

CDR3 sequence: CASSQGSYINEQFF. The DNA of the CDR3 is TGTGCCAGCAGCCAGGGGAGCTATATCAATGAGCAGTTCTTC. This chain uses TRBV14 with TRBJ2-1; the D gene is possibly TRBD2 (5 bases). Germline CDR1 reads SGHDN; CDR2 reads FVKESK. This CDR3 has 14 amino acids. Trimming took off 3 bases at V and 6 bases at J, with 12 bases between the two ends. Using reference TRBV14 and TRBJ2-1 for the parts outside the CDR3, the full variable domain is EAGVTQFPSHSVIEKGQTVTLRCDPISGHDNLYWYRRVMGKEIKFLLHFVKESKQDESGMPNNRFLAERTGGTYSTLKVQPAELEDSGVYFCASSQGSYINEQFFGPGTRLTVL.

This clone has more than one count but fewer than ten. J is TRBJ2-5 and V is TRBV5-1; 10 positions match TRBD2. Germline V gives CDR1 SGHRS, CDR2 YFSETQ. This CDR3 contains 16 residues. J was trimmed by 5 bases and V by 4 bases; bases with no gene match: 11. The CDR3 sequence: CASSPGSAGGGETQYF. DNA of the CDR3: TGCGCCAGCAGCCCAGGTTCAGCGGGAGGGGGTGAGACCCAGTACTTC.

The CDR3 DNA reads as TGTGCCAGCAGCCCTTCGAAAGGAAACACCATATATTTT. Translated: CASSPSKGNTIYF. The chain couples TRBV27 to TRBJ1-3; no reliable D call. The CDR3 is 13 residues long. V lost 6 bases to trimming and J lost 4 bases, with 10 bases between them. CDR1 MNHEY and CDR2 SMNVEV come from the germline V gene (reference sequence).

J is TRBJ1-6 and V is TRBV5-1; D is undetermined. V was shortened by 0 bases and J by 0 bases, with 7 bases between the two germline ends. The CDR3 has 16 amino acids. Germline lookup yields CDR1 SGHRS and CDR2 YFSETQ. The CDR3 DNA reads TGCGCCAGCAGCTTGGGGGCAGGCTCCTATAATTCACCCCTCCACTTT. Residues: CASSLGAGSYNSPLHF.